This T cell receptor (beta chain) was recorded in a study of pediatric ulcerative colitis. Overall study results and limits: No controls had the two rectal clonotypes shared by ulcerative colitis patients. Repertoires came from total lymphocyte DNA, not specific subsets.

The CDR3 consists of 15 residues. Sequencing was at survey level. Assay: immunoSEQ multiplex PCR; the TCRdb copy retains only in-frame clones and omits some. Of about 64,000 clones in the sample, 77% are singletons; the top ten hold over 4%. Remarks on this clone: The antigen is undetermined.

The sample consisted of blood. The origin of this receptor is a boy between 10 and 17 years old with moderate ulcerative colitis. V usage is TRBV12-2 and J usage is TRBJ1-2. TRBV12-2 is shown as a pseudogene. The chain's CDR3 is CASRDCTWGVWGYTF. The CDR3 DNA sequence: TGTGCAAGTCGCGATTGTACGTGGGGTGTGTGGGGCTACACCTTC.